The TCR beta chain under discussion was sequenced for a study of molecular identifiers for immune sequencing clone quantification. A single record per CDR3 protein comes from TCRdb applying MiXCR to the PCR reads. The table records under 800,000 distinct CDR3 sequences, around 25% of them present only once. Naive CD8 sequencing libraries were generated from around 18,000 to 910,000 sorted cells, with 10%, 30% or 50% RNA as input. About this clonotype: Its antigen is as yet unknown.

The study, taken as a whole, reports: Molecules of identical TCR sharing a barcode could underestimate highly expanded clone sizes.

The CDR3 covers 13 residues. Per the germline V gene, CDR1 is MNHEY and CDR2 is SVGEGT. Trimming shortened V by 1 base and J by 3 bases, and 6 bases separated the two germline ends. This receptor was obtained from a human donor in good health. Some libraries in this study had Jurkat cell RNA spiked in. Source material: naive CD8+ T cells from blood, with Jurkat cell RNA spiked in. Specified subset: FACS-sorted CD8+CD4-CCR7+CD45RA+ naive T cells. The chain employs TRBV6-2 or TRBV6-3 and TRBJ2-5, with unresolved D. CDR3 loop: CASSYYVKETQYF. CDR3 nucleotide sequence: TGTGCCAGCAGTTACTACGTCAAAGAGACCCAGTACTTC.